Here is one TCR beta chain with its context. Its cognate antigen has yet to be identified. No qualities accompany the bases; no much larger clone lies one base away. The data were taken from a study of cytomegalovirus exposure and HLA in healthy donors (dated by TCRdb to about 2017). About the study as a whole: An earlier analysis of roughly 630 of the donors reported roughly 270 Gb of sequence data and more than 90 million unique TCR beta sequences from roughly 180 million T cells. The later analysis used no new phenotypic data to find candidate immune exposures, relying instead on TCR beta sequences and their occurrence across donors. Typing coverage varied by locus: roughly 620-630 donors for A, B, C, DRB1 and DQB1; approximately 560 for DQA1; some 610 for DPA1; fewer than 480 for DPB1. HLA typing covered class I and class II loci at four-digit resolution. Of the approximately 400 genotyped donors, around 81% fell in the genetic ancestry cluster associated with self-reported Caucasian donors. To predict cytomegalovirus infection status, the study combined high-throughput TCR immunosequencing, statistical association of individual TCRs with disease status, and machine learning. To study patterns of TCR occurrence, a later analysis re-analyzed previously published TCR beta repertoires from several hundred donors and added high-resolution HLA genotyping. Roughly 320 gigabases of sequencing data and around 80 million unique TCR sequences made up an early release that covered around 640 HLA-typed donors. To decide whether each TCR beta V gene segment behaved as functional or pseudogenic, an earlier analysis of approximately 590 of the donors relied on high-throughput TCR beta sequencing. On average, about 200,000 unique TCR beta nucleotide sequences were sequenced per donor among about 400 genotyped donors of the cohort, with 15% to 20% of those sequences being non-productive. All discovery cohort repertoires had been generated using a single sequencing platform. Along with the roughly 710-subject first cohort, a separate validation cohort of over a hundred different subjects was used. Donor age, sex, ethnicity and CMV serostatus were compiled together with the repertoire data. The study aimed to test whether signatures of past pathogen exposure could be identified by cataloging public T cell receptors. A later genetic analysis used genome-wide SNP genotypes for about 55% of the 666 donors, treating that subset as a discovery cohort. Roughly 5 DR-DQ haplotypes were handled as single units for association and clustering, since linkage in the cohort was strong. Using immunosequencing, the study profiled T cell repertoires from about 650 subjects and related those repertoires to cytomegalovirus serostatus. Study-wide findings and limitations: Presence/absence analyses assumed roughly uniform sequencing depth across donors, an assumption that may not hold. The study listed approximately 160 TCR beta chains as associated with cytomegalovirus. A later analysis found that HLA-associated TCR beta chains were more clonally expanded and had lower generation probabilities than equally common non-associated chains. A later genetic analysis reported fewer N-insertions in productive TCRs among donors in an Asian-associated ancestry cluster than the roughly 700-donor mean. When HLA alleles, especially DR and DQ, strongly co-occurred, attributing TCR associations to individual alleles was difficult. In this cohort, only TCR beta chains were sequenced, and detectable features were limited by the absence of alpha or paired-chain data. The earlier analysis of fewer than 750 of the donors excluded roughly 16 rarely observed V segments, including chromosome 9 orphons, because counts were too low. A further reported finding was that TCR beta sequences accurately predicted the HLA-A and HLA-B alleles for most subjects in the first cohort. Linkage disequilibrium might explain the correlated functional status among segregating V segments, but an unknown experimental factor could not be ruled out. The sequencing pipeline was judged likely to have produced a cluster of highly shared sequence variants as a technical artifact. A later analysis reported that several top co-occurrence clusters appeared linked to parvovirus B19, influenza, CMV and Epstein-Barr virus. In both the original and validation cohorts, the classifier was reported to diagnose cytomegalovirus status with high specificity and sensitivity. According to a later analysis, TCR association rates differed among HLA loci, with DRB1 alleles showing the most associated TCRs and HLA-C alleles showing the fewest. The only immune exposure information available for the cohort was CMV serostatus. Because HLA typing was missing for some donors at each locus, association tests included only the typed subset. In an earlier analysis of 587 of the donors, most TCR beta V segments appeared in productive rearrangements about 87% or about 30% of the time, broadly matching IMGT annotations. In vitro tests confirmed that a few of the cytomegalovirus-associated TCR beta chains recognize cytomegalovirus antigens. According to a later analysis, most CMV-associated TCR beta chains appeared to be HLA-restricted, and the HLA associations seemed to be driven largely by CMV exposure. In a later genetic analysis, a missense DCLRE1C variant was associated with V-gene and J-gene trimming of TCR beta chains, and the association was replicated in an independent cohort. At a false discovery rate of 0.05, a later analysis linked 15,000 to 20,000 TCR beta sequences to specific HLA alleles. Across donors, most TCR sequences were observed very rarely, whereas some public TCRs were present in many individuals. Some IMGT-functional V segments, including TRBV6-2 and TRBV6-3, could not be distinguished by the 87-base-pair reads and were therefore excluded. According to the authors, the approach could potentially be generalized to other disease states and immunological phenotypes.

Counted from cysteine to phenylalanine, this CDR3 has 15 amino acids. Just the 45-base CDR3 DNA is kept, in frame starting at base 1. CDR1 and CDR2 (SGHVS, FQNEAQ) derive from the germline V gene. Trimming at the junction amounts to 1 base on V and 4 bases on J, and the germline ends lie 13 bases apart. Libraries came from the immunoSEQ multiplex PCR assay. A mixture of 60 forward primers for TCR Vbeta segments and 13 reverse primers for TCR Jbeta segments was used in the multiplex PCR. The CDR3 region of rearranged TCR beta genes was amplified from genomic DNA by a multiplex PCR assay. The Illumina HiSeq System was used to sequence the amplified TCR beta libraries as 87-base-pair reads. The original pipeline was this. A later analysis counted about 80 million unique TCR beta chains across the 666 repertoires, and roughly 10 million of these chains were shared by at least two donors. A nearest-neighbor algorithm error-corrected the raw reads and collapsed the reads into unique sequences, merging closely related sequences to remove PCR and sequencing errors. Alignment of CDR3 sequences to IMGT reference sequences was used to assign V, D and J gene segments. For a sequence to be retained, at least a six-nucleotide match to both a V gene segment and a J gene segment was required. A rearrangement was called productive if the CDR3 had no stop codons and remained in frame with V and J, and every other rearrangement was called non-productive. Following IMGT convention, CDR3 was defined as the stretch from the second conserved V-encoded cysteine up to the conserved J-encoded phenylalanine. Sequences without an unambiguous match to a single V gene segment were excluded from the earlier analysis of 450 to 650 of the donors. An earlier analysis of several hundred of the donors called V segments functional above 56.7% productive rearrangements and segregating when the between-donor standard deviation exceeded 5%. To diagnose cytomegalovirus status from the catalog of TCR beta chain sequences, a statistical classification framework was built. In a later analysis, V and J genes were assigned by comparing TCR nucleotide sequences against IMGT/GENE-DB human TR gene sequences. The TCRdist pipeline was used in a later analysis to assign CDR3 sequences and most-parsimonious VDJ recombination scenarios. In a later analysis, every TCR beta chain was defined by the combination of its CDR3 amino acid sequence and its V-gene family, and reads without a unique V-gene family were dropped. A later analysis removed 600 or so highly shared, low-generation-probability nucleotide sequences to deal with suspected cross-contamination and a sequencing artifact. In a later analysis, a clonal expansion index for each public chain was calculated from normalized within-repertoire ranks of inferred template counts. In a later analysis, generation probabilities were computed with a VDJ recombination model fitted to out-of-frame rearrangements, and the resulting probabilities were checked against IGoR. In a later analysis, hypergeometric tests were used to score TCR-TCR, TCR-HLA and TCR-CMV co-occurrence, with a repertoire-size bias correction applied to TCR pairs. A later analysis estimated false discovery rates by permuting HLA or CMV assignments 20 times. In a later analysis, co-occurring TCRs were grouped using DBSCAN, and TCRdist sequence similarity was added for clustering within HLA-allele-positive subsets. Repertoires with fewer than 30,000 or more than 120,000 public chains were left out of co-occurrence clustering, as were four to six repertoires with anomalous nucleotide sharing. TCRdb's version of the immuneACCESS table is confined to in-frame rearrangements and falls short of the full clone set. An unresolved V gene accounts for under half of the shortfall where checked; the remainder is of unknown origin. V and J calls and clone size are those listed in that table; D and trimming were worked out from the DNA. The sample table records about 150,000 clones; around 79% of these occur just once. The ten biggest clones cover approximately 6% of the sample.

The cohort was made up of roughly 670 healthy bone marrow donors. Cohort members were all nominally healthy when sampled, although unrecorded immune exposures were likely present. The donor was CMV seropositive and was included in the group of 250 to 300 seropositive cohort members. Each donor provided a peripheral blood sample, and peripheral blood mononuclear cells were used for TCR beta sequencing. Genomic DNA was extracted from the blood cell samples with the Qiagen DNeasy Blood Extraction Kit. The source is a man between 50 and 59 years old in good health and CMV-seropositive. The rearrangement combines TRBV7-8 with TRBJ2-5; TRBD2 might be the D gene, on 6 matching bases. Sequencing input: PBMCs. The DNA reads as follows: TGTGCCAGCAGCTTAGGACTAGGGGTTCGAGAGACCCAGTACTTC. It translates as CASSLGLGVRETQYF.